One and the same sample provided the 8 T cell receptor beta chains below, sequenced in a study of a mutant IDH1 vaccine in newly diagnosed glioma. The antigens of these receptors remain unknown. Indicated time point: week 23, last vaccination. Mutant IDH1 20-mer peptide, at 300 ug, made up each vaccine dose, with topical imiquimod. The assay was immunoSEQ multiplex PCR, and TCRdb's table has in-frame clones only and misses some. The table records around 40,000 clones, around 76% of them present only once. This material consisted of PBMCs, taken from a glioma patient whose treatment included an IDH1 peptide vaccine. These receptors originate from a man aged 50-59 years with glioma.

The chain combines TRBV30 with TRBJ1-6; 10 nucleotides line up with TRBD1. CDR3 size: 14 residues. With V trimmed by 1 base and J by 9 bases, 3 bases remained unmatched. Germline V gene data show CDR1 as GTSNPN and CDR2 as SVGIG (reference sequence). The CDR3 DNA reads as TGTGCCTGGAGTGGGGACAGGGGAGGTTCACCCCTCCACTTT. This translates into CAWSGDRGGSPLHF.

Here the CDR3 reads CASSDGGQRDQPQHF. The CDR3 DNA reads TGTGCCAGCAGTGATGGCGGACAGCGGGATCAGCCCCAGCATTTT. The rearrangement links TRBV2 to TRBJ1-5; a possible D gene is TRBD1 (6 bases). The V end was cut by 3 bases, the J end by 5 bases, with 14 bases between. Germline lookup yields CDR1 SNHLY and CDR2 FYNNEI. The CDR3 extends over 15 amino acids.

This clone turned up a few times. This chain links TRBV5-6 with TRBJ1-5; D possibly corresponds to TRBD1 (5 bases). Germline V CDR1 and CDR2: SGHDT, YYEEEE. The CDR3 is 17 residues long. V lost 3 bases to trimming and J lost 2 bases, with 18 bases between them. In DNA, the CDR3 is TGTGCCAGCAGCTCCACCCGCGGGGGAAAGGGCAATCAGCCCCAGCATTTT. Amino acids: CASSSTRGGKGNQPQHF.

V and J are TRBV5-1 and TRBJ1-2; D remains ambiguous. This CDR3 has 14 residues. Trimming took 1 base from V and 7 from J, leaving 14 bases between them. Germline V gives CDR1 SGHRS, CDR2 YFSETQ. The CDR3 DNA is TGCGCCAGCAGCTTGATGTACGTGACCTCTGGCTACACCTTC. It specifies CASSLMYVTSGYTF.

The CDR3 loop is CASSLQDTDTEAFF. In DNA form, the CDR3 reads TGTGCCAGCAGTCTCCAAGATACGGACACTGAAGCTTTCTTT. The rearrangement uses TRBV2 and TRBJ1-1; D unresolved. The CDR3 spans 14 residues. V was pared by 5 bases and J by 3 bases, with 13 bases between. From germline, CDR1 is SNHLY and CDR2 FYNNEI.

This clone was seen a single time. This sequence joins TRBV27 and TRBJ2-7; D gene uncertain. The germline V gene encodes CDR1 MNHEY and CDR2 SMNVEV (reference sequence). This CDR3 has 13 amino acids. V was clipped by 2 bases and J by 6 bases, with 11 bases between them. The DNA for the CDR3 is TGTGCCAGCAGTTTAGTTTCTTCGCTCGAGCAGTACTTC. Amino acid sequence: CASSLVSSLEQYF.

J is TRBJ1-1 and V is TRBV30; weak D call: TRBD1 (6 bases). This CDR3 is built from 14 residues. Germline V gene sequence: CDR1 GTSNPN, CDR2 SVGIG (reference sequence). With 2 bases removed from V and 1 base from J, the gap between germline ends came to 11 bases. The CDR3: CAWSNPGANTEAFF. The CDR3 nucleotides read TGTGCCTGGAGTAATCCGGGGGCGAACACTGAAGCTTTCTTT.

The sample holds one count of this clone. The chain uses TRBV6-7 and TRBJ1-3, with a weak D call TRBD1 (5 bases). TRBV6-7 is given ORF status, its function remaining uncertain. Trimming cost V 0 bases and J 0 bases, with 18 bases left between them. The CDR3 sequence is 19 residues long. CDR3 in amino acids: CASSYSVNFRASSGNTIYF. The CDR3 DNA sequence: TGTGCCAGCAGTTACTCGGTTAATTTCAGGGCCAGCTCTGGAAACACCATATATTTT.